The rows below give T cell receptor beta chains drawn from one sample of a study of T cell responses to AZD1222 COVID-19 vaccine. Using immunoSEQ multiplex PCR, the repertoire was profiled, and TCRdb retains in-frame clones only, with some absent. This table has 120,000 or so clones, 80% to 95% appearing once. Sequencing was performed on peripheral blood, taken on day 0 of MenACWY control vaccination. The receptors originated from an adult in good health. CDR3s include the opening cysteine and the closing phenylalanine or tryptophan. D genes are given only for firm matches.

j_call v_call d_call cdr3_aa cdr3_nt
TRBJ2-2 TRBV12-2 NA CASRLVQAAREGPGELFF TGTGCAAGTCGCTTAGTTCAAGCTGCGCGGGAGGGTCCCGGGGAGCTGTTTTTT
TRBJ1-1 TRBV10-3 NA CAIRAVNSNTEAFF TGTGCCATCAGGGCAGTTAATTCGAACACTGAAGCTTTCTTT
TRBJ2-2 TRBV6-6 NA CASSYTRTGELFF TGTGCCAGCAGTTACACGAGGACCGGGGAGCTGTTTTTT
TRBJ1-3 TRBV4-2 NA CASSQKTATGNTIYF TGTGCCAGCAGCCAAAAGACAGCTACTGGAAACACCATATATTTT
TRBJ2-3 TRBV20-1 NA CSVEIVDTQYF TGCAGTGTCGAGATCGTAGATACGCAGTATTTT
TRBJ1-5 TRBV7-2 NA CASSSGRVDTNSNQPQHF TGTGCCAGCAGCTCGGGGAGGGTGGACACCAATAGCAATCAGCCCCAGCATTTT
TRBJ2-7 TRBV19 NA CASSIGSGVEQYF TGTGCCAGCAGTATTGGGAGTGGAGTCGAGCAGTACTTC
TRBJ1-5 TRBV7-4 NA CASSLHRDHSNQPQHF TGTGCCAGCAGCTTACACAGGGATCATAGCAATCAGCCCCAGCATTTT
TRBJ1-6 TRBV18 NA CASSSQNSPLHF TGTGCCAGCTCTTCCCAGAATTCACCCCTCCACTTT
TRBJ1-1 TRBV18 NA CASSPQTTSSGTVNTEAFF TGTGCCAGCTCACCCCAAACAACGAGCAGCGGGACGGTGAACACTGAAGCTTTCTTT